These T cell receptor beta chains were read from a single sample in a study of cytomegalovirus exposure and HLA in healthy donors. TCRdb's copy holds only in-frame clones and misses some; the assay was immunoSEQ multiplex PCR. The data show around 85,000 clones, with 80% seen just once and around a quarter held by the top ten. Specimen: PBMCs. The receptor source for this set is a woman aged 45-60 years in good health and CMV-seropositive. Both conserved end residues are part of each CDR3. Fields, in order: clone size, D gene, V gene, J gene, CDR3 protein, CDR3 DNA. The D gene is left open where the match is weak. Where a row states a size, it is once, few, many or the class of an expanded clone; other rows omit it.

clone_size: -; d_call: -; v_call: TRBV10-3; j_call: TRBJ1-2; cdr3_aa: CAIRDSQHYGYTF; cdr3_nt: TGTGCCATCCGCGACAGCCAGCACTATGGCTACACCTTC
clone_size: -; d_call: TRBD2; v_call: TRBV27; j_call: TRBJ2-3; cdr3_aa: CASSLAGPTDTQYF; cdr3_nt: TGTGCCAGCAGTCTAGCGGGACCCACAGATACGCAGTATTTT
clone_size: -; d_call: -; v_call: TRBV15; j_call: TRBJ2-3; cdr3_aa: CATSSLGGDSYTDTQYF; cdr3_nt: TGTGCCACCAGCTCACTCGGGGGGGACAGTTACACAGATACGCAGTATTTT
clone_size: -; d_call: TRBD1; v_call: TRBV29-1; j_call: TRBJ1-2; cdr3_aa: CSARDSRAGGYTF; cdr3_nt: TGCAGCGCTCGGGACAGTCGGGCGGGTGGCTACACCTTC
clone_size: -; d_call: -; v_call: TRBV6-6; j_call: TRBJ1-4; cdr3_aa: CASTWAGTNEKLFF; cdr3_nt: TGTGCCAGCACCTGGGCGGGAACTAATGAAAAACTGTTTTTT
clone_size: -; d_call: -; v_call: TRBV4-1; j_call: TRBJ2-3; cdr3_aa: CASSQELNVLAVRTQYF; cdr3_nt: TGCGCCAGCAGCCAAGAGCTTAACGTACTAGCAGTCCGTACGCAGTATTTT
clone_size: -; d_call: TRBD2; v_call: TRBV14; j_call: TRBJ2-2; cdr3_aa: CASSPNWGGTGELFF; cdr3_nt: TGTGCCAGCAGCCCCAACTGGGGGGGCACCGGGGAGCTGTTTTTT
clone_size: -; d_call: TRBD1; v_call: TRBV6-6; j_call: TRBJ1-3; cdr3_aa: CASSYNRGRSGNTIYF; cdr3_nt: TGTGCCAGCAGTTACAACAGGGGGAGATCTGGAAACACCATATATTTT
clone_size: few; d_call: TRBD2; v_call: TRBV4-2; j_call: TRBJ2-1; cdr3_aa: CASSQLTSGSQHEQFF; cdr3_nt: TGTGCCAGCAGCCAACTAACTAGCGGGAGCCAACATGAGCAGTTCTTC
clone_size: -; d_call: -; v_call: TRBV9; j_call: TRBJ2-1; cdr3_aa: CASTLEGNALYNEQFF; cdr3_nt: TGTGCCAGCACCCTAGAGGGCAATGCTCTCTACAATGAGCAGTTCTTC
clone_size: few; d_call: TRBD1; v_call: TRBV5-6; j_call: TRBJ1-4; cdr3_aa: CASSFAGGLKKLFF; cdr3_nt: TGTGCCAGCAGCTTTGCAGGGGGCCTGAAAAAACTGTTTTTT
clone_size: few; d_call: TRBD2; v_call: TRBV6-1; j_call: TRBJ2-5; cdr3_aa: CASSARTSGKETQYF; cdr3_nt: TGTGCCAGCAGTGCACGGACTAGCGGGAAAGAGACCCAGTACTTC
clone_size: -; d_call: TRBD1; v_call: TRBV27; j_call: TRBJ2-1; cdr3_aa: CASKDRDRRYNEQFF; cdr3_nt: TGTGCCAGCAAGGACCGGGACAGGCGATACAATGAGCAGTTCTTC
clone_size: -; d_call: -; v_call: TRBV7-3; j_call: TRBJ2-5; cdr3_aa: CASSLAHAETQYF; cdr3_nt: TGTGCCAGCAGCTTAGCACACGCAGAGACCCAGTACTTC
clone_size: few; d_call: -; v_call: TRBV4-2; j_call: TRBJ1-5; cdr3_aa: CASSQDGGEPQHF; cdr3_nt: TGTGCCAGCAGCCAAGATGGGGGGGAGCCCCAGCATTTT
clone_size: -; d_call: -; v_call: TRBV6-4; j_call: TRBJ1-1; cdr3_aa: CASSAHMNTEAFF; cdr3_nt: TGTGCCAGCAGTGCCCACATGAACACTGAAGCTTTCTTT